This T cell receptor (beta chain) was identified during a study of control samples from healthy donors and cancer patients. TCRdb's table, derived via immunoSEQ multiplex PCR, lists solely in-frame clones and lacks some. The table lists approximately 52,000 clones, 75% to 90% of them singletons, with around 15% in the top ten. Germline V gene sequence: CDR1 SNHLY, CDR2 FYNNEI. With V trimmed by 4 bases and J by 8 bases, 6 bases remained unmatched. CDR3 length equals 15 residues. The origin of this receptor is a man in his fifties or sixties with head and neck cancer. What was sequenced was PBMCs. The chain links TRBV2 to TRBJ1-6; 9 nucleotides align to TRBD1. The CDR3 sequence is CASSVTGGSDSPLHF. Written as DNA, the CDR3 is TGTGCCAGCAGTGTTACAGGGGGCAGTGATTCACCCCTCCACTTT.